One TCR beta chain is described in this entry. This entry comes from a study of T cell responses to AZD1222 COVID-19 vaccine. V lost 6 bases, J lost 3 bases, and 15 bases lay in between. CDR3 length equals 14 residues. Germline V gives CDR1 ENHRY, CDR2 SYGVKD. Clones were read by immunoSEQ multiplex PCR, and TCRdb kept only the in-frame ones, dropping some. The sample contains roughly 190,000 clones, 90% to 95% of which appear only once. The chain links TRBV10-3 to TRBJ2-7; D is possibly TRBD1 (6 bases). This TCR was sampled from an adult in good health. The material sequenced was peripheral blood, taken on day 0 of AZD1222 vaccination. Written as DNA, the CDR3 is TGTGCCATCAGCTCAGCTACAGGGATCTACGAGCAGTACTTC. Amino acid sequence: CAISSATGIYEQYF.